This T cell receptor beta chain was captured by sequencing in a study of T cell responses to AZD1222 COVID-19 vaccine. V shed 0 bases, J shed 7 bases, and the junction held 3 bases outside the gene matches. CDR3 length: 15 amino acids. Per germline, CDR1 LGHDT and CDR2 YNNKEL (reference sequence). General study findings and limits: Females made up more of the donors, who were largely white British, and clonal diversity may have come out too low. The CD4 TCRs associated with vaccination extended across spike and predominated at 160-218 and 743-854.

Using immunoSEQ multiplex PCR, the repertoire was profiled, and TCRdb retains in-frame clones only, with some absent. Here the sample spans roughly 120,000 clones, about 90% being singletons. Of note for this clone: Its cognate antigen is unknown.

The origin of this receptor is an adult who received the AZD1222 COVID-19 vaccine. The chain carries TRBV3-1 (or the pseudogene TRBV3-2) and TRBJ1-4; 9 bases fit TRBD1. This specimen consisted of peripheral blood, obtained 28 days after the second AZD1222 dose. The CDR3 here is CASSQEGTGSEKLFF. CDR3 sequence (DNA): TGTGCCAGCAGCCAAGAGGGGACAGGGAGTGAAAAACTGTTTTTT.